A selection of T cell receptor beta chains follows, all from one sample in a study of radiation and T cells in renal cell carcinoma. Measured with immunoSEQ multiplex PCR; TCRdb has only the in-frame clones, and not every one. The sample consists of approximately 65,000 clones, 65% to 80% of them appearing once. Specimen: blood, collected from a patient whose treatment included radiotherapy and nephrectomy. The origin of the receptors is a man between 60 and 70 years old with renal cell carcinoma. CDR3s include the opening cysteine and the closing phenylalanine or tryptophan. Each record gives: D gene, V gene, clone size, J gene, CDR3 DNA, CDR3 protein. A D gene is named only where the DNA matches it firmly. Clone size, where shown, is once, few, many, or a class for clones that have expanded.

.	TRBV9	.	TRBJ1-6	TGTGCCAGCAGCGTAGTACCCCTCCACTTT	CASSVVPLHF
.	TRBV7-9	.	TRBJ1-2	TGTGCCAGCAGCTTAGAGAGGACCGTGGGGGGCTACACCTTC	CASSLERTVGGYTF
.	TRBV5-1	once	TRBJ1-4	TGCGCCAGCAGCCCAGAAGGTCCGGGCCTAAATGAAAAACTGTTTTTT	CASSPEGPGLNEKLFF
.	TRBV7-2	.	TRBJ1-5	TGTGCCAGCAGCCCTCAAACCCACCAGCCCCAGCATTTT	CASSPQTHQPQHF
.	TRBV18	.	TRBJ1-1	TGTGCCAGCTCACTGCTCGGATTCAACACTGAAGCTTTCTTT	CASSLLGFNTEAFF
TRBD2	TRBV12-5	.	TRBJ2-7	TGTGCTAGTGGCCGCGGCGGGGGGACCTACGAGCAGTACTTC	CASGRGGGTYEQYF
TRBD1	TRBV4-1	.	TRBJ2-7	TGCGCCAGCAGCCCGGGACAGTCCTACGAGCAGTACTTC	CASSPGQSYEQYF
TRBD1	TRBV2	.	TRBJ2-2	TGTGCCAGTCCATACCCGGGACAGGGGCCCACCGGGGAGCTGTTTTTT	CASPYPGQGPTGELFF
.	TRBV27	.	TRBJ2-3	TGTGCCAGCAGCGAGGCGGGAACTAGCACAGATACGCAGTATTTT	CASSEAGTSTDTQYF
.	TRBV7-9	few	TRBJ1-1	TGTGCCAGCAGCTTAGAGTTAAACGCTGAAGCTTTCTTT	CASSLELNAEAFF
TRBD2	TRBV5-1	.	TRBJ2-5	TGCGCCAGCAGCACGGGACTAGCGGGAGTAAAAGAGACCCAGTACTTC	CASSTGLAGVKETQYF
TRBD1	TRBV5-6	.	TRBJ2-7	TGTGCCAGCAGCTTGAAGACAGGGTACGAGCAGTACTTC	CASSLKTGYEQYF
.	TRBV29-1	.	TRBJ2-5	TGCAGCGCCCTTCCCCCGGTTGGAGAGACCCAGTACTTC	CSALPPVGETQYF
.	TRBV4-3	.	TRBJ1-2	TGCGCCAGCAGCCAAGTAGTGTCGGCAGCCTATGGCTACACCTTC	CASSQVVSAAYGYTF
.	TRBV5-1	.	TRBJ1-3	TGCGCCAGCAGCCCGGACGGGTCTGGAAACACCATATATTTT	CASSPDGSGNTIYF
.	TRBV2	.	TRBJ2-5	TGTGCCAGCAGACGCGAGTCTACTAGTGACGAGACCCAGTACTTC	CASRRESTSDETQYF
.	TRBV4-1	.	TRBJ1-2	TGCGCCAGCAGCCAAGATGAGGGGCGCCACGGGGGCTACACCTTC	CASSQDEGRHGGYTF
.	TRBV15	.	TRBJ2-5	TGTGCCACCAGCAGAGATCATTCGGCTGAGTACTTC	CATSRDHSAEYF
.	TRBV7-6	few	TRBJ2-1	TGTGCCAGCAGCCTCACGACCAACTACAATGAGCAGTTCTTC	CASSLTTNYNEQFF
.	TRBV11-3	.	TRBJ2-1	TGTGCCAGCAGCTTAGATTCTTCGGGCAGCTCCTACAATGAGCAGTTCTTC	CASSLDSSGSSYNEQFF
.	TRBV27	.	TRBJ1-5	TGTGCCAGCAGTTCCTCCCTCCTCGACAGGAGCAATCAGCCCCAGCATTTT	CASSSSLLDRSNQPQHF
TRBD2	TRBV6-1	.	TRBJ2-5	TGTGCCAGCAGTGAACCCGGGAGGGCCCCTGAGACCCAGTACTTC	CASSEPGRAPETQYF
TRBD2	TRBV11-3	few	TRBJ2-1	TGTGCCAGCAGCAGGGGGACTAGCGGGGGCTCCTACAATGAGCAGTTCTTC	CASSRGTSGGSYNEQFF
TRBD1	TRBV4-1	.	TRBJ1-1	TGCGCCAGCAGCCAAAGTGGGACAGCAAATCAGAACACTGAAGCTTTCTTT	CASSQSGTANQNTEAFF
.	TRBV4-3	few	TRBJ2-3	TGCGCCAGCAGCCAAGCCGAGACCAGTAATGGGGCAGATACGCAGTATTTT	CASSQAETSNGADTQYF
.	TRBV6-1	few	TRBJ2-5	TGTGCCAGCTCGGCGGGGGCGGAACAAGAGACCCAGTACTTC	CASSAGAEQETQYF
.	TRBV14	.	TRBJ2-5	TGTGCCAGCAGCTACGGACAGCCCAGGGAGACCCAGTACTTC	CASSYGQPRETQYF
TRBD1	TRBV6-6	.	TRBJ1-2	TGTGCCAGCCGACAGGGAAACTATGGCTACACCTTC	CASRQGNYGYTF
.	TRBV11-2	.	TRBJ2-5	TGTGCCAGCAGCTTCGGAAGGCAAGAGACCCAGTACTTC	CASSFGRQETQYF
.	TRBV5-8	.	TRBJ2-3	TGTGCCAGCAGCTTGCGGGGCAGCACAGATACGCAGTATTTT	CASSLRGSTDTQYF
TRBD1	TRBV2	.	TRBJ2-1	TGTGCCAGCCTACCCGGGACAGGGGGCGCCTTGGTCGGGTACAATGAGCAGTTCTTC	CASLPGTGGALVGYNEQFF
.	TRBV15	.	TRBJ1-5	TGTGCCACCAGCAGAGATTATGGTCAGGCGGACAATCAGCCCCAGCATTTT	CATSRDYGQADNQPQHF
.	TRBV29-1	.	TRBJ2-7	TGCAGCGTTGAAGGGGGGTCCAAGCAGTACTTC	CSVEGGSKQYF
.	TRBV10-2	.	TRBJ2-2	TGCGCCAGCAGACAGCGAGCCGCGAACACCGGGGAGCTGTTTTTT	CASRQRAANTGELFF
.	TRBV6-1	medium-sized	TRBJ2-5	TGTGCCAGCAGTGAATACCCGGGGACCCAGTACTTC	CASSEYPGTQYF
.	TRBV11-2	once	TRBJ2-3	TGTGCCAGCAGCTTAGTCGGGCAGGTTTCGGTTGATACGCAGTATTTT	CASSLVGQVSVDTQYF
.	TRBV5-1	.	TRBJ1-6	TGCGCCAGCGGGGCCATCAGCGGTAATTCACCCCTCCACTTT	CASGAISGNSPLHF
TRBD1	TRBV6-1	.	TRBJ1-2	TGTGCCAGCAGTGAAAGTTCGGACAGGCGGCTGTATGGCTACACCTTC	CASSESSDRRLYGYTF